The clone carrying this TCR beta chain was found many times. Its antigen is not identified. This entry comes from a study of regulatory T cells in long-lasting Graves disease. About the research overall: Duration of antithyroid drug therapy among newly diagnosed Graves' patients was under 3 months.

Both iRepertoire HTBI primers and Arm-PCR of CDR3 regions were used to build the TCR beta libraries. TCRdb independently ran MiXCR on the multiplex PCR reads; one entry per CDR3 protein. Seen here are over 500,000 distinct CDR3 sequences, about 15% observed once, and the top ten hold around 12%. This CDR3 comprises 16 residues. The trim removed 0 bases at V and 3 bases at J, leaving 8 bases unmatched. The germline gives CDR1 LNHNV, CDR2 YYDKDF (reference sequence). Study-level results: Patients with persistent Graves' had lower TCR diversity than newly diagnosed patients.

Time point in this sample: newly diagnosed GD, antithyroid drugs for less than 3 months. Extracted PBMC RNA gave rise to the TCR library. All patients originated from an endocrinology department located in Xi'an, China. These sequences were also reported in another study, on T cells in Graves' hyperthyroidism and ophthalmopathy. Turning to that study: A model built on 13 V-J features separated ophthalmopathy from stable hyperthyroidism.

The TCR originated in a man aged 18 to 29 with Graves disease. The chain is built from TRBV15 and TRBJ2-7, with 7 bases lining up with TRBD1. The material was peripheral blood mononuclear cells (PBMCs), obtained at new diagnosis, from a patient treated with antithyroid drugs. As DNA, the CDR3 is TGTGCCACCAGCAGAGATCTCTGGGCAGGGGGCTACGAGCAGTACTTC. Protein: CATSRDLWAGGYEQYF.